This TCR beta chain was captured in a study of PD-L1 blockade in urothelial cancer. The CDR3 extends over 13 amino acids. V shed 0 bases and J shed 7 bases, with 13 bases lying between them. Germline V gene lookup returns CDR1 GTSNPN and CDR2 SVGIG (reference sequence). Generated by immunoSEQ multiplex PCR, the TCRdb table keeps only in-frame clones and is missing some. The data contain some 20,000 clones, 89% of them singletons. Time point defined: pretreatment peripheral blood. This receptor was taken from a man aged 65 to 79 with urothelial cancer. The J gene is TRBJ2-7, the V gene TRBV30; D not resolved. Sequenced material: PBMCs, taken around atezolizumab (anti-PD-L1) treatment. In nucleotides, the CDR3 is TGTGCCTGGAGTGTCGCGGAGACCGGGGAGCAGTACTTC. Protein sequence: CAWSVAETGEQYF.